The sequence of this T cell receptor (beta chain) was determined in a study of shared clonotypes between healthy human individuals. Study-level information: Two women and three men aged 18 to 49 served as donors.

Study results and limitations: Since donors were few, the genetic and exposure-history diversity represented was limited.

Note on this clone: What it binds is not known.

Here immunoSEQ multiplex PCR was the method, and the copy in TCRdb shows in-frame clones only, minus some. The sample includes about 600,000 clones, 70% to 80% of them seen just once. Between the trimmed V and J ends, which lost 0 bases and 5 bases, there was a span of 13 bases. Germline V CDR1 and CDR2: MNHEY, SVGAGI. There are 16 residues in the CDR3. For genomic DNA, unsorted samples relied on approximately 81 million PBMCs. The chain recombines TRBV6-5 with TRBJ1-4; unclear D gene. The sample was PBMCs. The clonotype was recovered from a woman between 35 and 50 years old in good health. Some clones in this sample may be carry-over from other donors' samples. The CDR3 DNA follows: TGTGCCAGCAGTTACTCGGGGAACCAGATGAATGAAAAACTGTTTTTT. Its translation is CASSYSGNQMNEKLFF.